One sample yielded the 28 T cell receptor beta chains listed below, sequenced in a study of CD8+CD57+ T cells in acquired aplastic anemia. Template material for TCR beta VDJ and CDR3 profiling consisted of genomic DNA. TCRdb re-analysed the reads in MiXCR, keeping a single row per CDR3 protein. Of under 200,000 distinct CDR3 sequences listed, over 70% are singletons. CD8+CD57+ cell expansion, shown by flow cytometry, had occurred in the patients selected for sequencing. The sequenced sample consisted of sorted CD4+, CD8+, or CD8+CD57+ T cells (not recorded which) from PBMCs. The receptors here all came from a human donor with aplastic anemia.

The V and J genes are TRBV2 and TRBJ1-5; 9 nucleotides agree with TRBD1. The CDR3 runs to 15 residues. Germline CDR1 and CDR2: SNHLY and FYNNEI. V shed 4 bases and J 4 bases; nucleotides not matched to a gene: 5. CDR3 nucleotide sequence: TGTGCCAGCAGTGTAAAGGACAGGGGAAATCAGCCCCAGCATTTT. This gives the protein CASSVKDRGNQPQHF.

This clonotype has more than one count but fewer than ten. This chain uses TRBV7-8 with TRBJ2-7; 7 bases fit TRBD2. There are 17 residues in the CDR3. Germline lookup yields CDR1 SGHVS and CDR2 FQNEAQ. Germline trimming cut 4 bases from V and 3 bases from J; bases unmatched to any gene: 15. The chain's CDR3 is CASSSRGGGGPVYEQYF. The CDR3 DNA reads TGTGCCAGCAGCTCTCGAGGTGGGGGAGGGCCTGTCTACGAGCAGTACTTC.

In DNA, the CDR3 is TGTGCCAGCAGCTTAGTCTTGGGGTCCTACGAGCAGTACTTC. Its translation: CASSLVLGSYEQYF. The chain links TRBV7-2 to TRBJ2-7; D is uncertain. Deletions cut 1 base from V and 1 base from J, with 8 bases between. The CDR3 is made up of 14 amino acids. CDR1 is SGHTA and CDR2 is FQGNSA in the germline V gene.

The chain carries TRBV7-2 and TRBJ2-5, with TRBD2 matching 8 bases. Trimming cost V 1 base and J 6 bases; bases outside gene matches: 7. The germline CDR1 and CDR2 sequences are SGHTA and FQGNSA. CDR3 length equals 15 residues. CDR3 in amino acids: CASSLEGGGSKTQYF. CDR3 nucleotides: TGTGCCAGCAGCTTAGAGGGCGGGGGGTCGAAGACCCAGTACTTC.

The CDR3 loop reads CSARDPRGREQYF. In nucleotides, the CDR3 is TGCAGTGCTAGAGATCCCAGGGGGCGGGAGCAGTACTTC. The V and J genes are TRBV20-1 and TRBJ2-7; 8 nucleotides agree with TRBD1. This CDR3 spans 13 amino acids. Germline CDR1 is DFQATT and CDR2 is SNEGSKA (reference sequence). V lost 0 bases, J lost 7 bases, and 5 bases stayed unmatched.

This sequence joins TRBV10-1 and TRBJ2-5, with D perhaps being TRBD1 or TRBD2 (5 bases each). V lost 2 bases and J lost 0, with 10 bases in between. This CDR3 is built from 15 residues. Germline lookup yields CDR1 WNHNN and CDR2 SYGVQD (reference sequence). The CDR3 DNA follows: TGCGCCAGCAGTGAGGAGAGGGGAAACCAAGAGACCCAGTACTTC. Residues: CASSEERGNQETQYF.

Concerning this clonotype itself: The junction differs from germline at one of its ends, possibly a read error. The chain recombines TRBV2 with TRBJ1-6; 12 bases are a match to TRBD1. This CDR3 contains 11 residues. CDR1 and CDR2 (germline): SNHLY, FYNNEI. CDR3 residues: CASRTGQGARF. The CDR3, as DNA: TGTGCCAGCAGGACGGGACAGGGGGCGCGCTTT.

The CDR3 spells CASSVASASGGYEQYV. Written as DNA, the CDR3 is TGTGCCAGCAGCGTAGCTTCGGCTAGCGGGGGATACGAGCAGTACGTC. The chain carries TRBV9 and TRBJ2-7, with 10 bases matching TRBD2. Germline V gives CDR1 SGDLS, CDR2 YYNGEE. With 0 bases clipped from V and 4 bases from J, the junction kept 7 bases outside the gene matches. The CDR3 consists of 16 residues.

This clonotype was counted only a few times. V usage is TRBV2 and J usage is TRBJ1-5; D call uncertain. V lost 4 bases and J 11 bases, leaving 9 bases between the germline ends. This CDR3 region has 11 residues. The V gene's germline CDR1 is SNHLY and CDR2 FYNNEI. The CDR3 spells CASSAGSAQHF. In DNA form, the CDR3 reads TGTGCCAGCAGTGCGGGGTCAGCCCAGCATTTT.

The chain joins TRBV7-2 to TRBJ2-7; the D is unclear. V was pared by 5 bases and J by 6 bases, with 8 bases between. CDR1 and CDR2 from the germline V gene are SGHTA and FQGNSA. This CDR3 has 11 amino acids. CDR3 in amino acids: CASSHGSEQYF. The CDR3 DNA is TGTGCCAGCAGCCACGGGTCCGAGCAGTACTTC.

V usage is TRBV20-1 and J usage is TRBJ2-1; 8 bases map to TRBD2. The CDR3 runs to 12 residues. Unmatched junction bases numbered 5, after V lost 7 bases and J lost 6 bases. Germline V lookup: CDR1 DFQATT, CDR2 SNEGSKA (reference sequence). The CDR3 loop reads CSGGSGINEQFF. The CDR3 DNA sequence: TGCAGTGGGGGTAGCGGGATCAATGAGCAGTTCTTC.

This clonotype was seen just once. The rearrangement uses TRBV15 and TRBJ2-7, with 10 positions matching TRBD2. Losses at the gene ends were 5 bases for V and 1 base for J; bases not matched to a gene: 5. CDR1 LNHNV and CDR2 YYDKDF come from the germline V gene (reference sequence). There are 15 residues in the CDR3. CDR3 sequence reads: CATSLSGGDSYEQYF. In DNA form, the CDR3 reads TGTGCCACCAGCCTAAGCGGGGGGGATTCCTACGAGCAGTACTTC. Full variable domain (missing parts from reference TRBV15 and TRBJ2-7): DAMVIQNPRYQVTQFGKPVTLSCSQTLNHNVMYWYQQKSSQAPKLLFHYYDKDFNNEADTPDNFQSRRPNTSFCFLDIRSPGLGDTAMYLCATSLSGGDSYEQYFGPGTRLTVT.

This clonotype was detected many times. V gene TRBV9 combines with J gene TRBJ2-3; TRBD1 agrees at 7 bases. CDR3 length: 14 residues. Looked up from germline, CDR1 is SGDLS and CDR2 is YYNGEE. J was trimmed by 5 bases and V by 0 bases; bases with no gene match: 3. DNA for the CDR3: TGTGCCAGCAGCGTAGAAAGGGGGCAAGATACGCAGTATTTT. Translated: CASSVERGQDTQYF.

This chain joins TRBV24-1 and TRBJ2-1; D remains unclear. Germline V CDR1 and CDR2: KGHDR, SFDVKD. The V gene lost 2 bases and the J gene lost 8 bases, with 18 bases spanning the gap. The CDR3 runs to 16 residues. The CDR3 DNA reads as TGTGCCACCAGTGATTCGTTGACCTTTTTGCCCCATGAGCAGTTCTTC. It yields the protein CATSDSLTFLPHEQFF.

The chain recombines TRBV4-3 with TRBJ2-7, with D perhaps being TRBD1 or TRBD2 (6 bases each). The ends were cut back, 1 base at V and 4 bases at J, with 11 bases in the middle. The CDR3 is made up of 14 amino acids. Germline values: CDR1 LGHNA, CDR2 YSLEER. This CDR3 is CASSQGGGGYEQYF. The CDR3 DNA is TGCGCCAGCAGCCAAGGCGGAGGGGGATACGAGCAGTACTTC.

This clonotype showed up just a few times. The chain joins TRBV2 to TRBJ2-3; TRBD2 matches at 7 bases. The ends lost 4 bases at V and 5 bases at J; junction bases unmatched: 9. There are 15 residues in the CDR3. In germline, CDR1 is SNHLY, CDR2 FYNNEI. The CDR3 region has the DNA TGTGCCAGCAGTGGCAACGGGGGGAAGATAGATACGCAGTATTTT. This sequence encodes CASSGNGGKIDTQYF.

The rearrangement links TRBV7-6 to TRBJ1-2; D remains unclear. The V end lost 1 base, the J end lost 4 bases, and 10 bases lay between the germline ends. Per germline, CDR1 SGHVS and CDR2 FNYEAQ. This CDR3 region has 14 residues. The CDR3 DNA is TGTGCCAGCAGCTTAGTTTCCGATTTCTATGGCTACACCTTC. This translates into CASSLVSDFYGYTF.

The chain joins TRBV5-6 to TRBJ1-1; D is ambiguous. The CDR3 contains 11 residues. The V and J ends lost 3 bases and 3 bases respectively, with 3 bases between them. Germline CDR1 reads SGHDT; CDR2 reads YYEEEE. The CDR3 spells CASSSDTEAFF. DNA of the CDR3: TGTGCCAGCAGCTCGGACACTGAAGCTTTCTTT.

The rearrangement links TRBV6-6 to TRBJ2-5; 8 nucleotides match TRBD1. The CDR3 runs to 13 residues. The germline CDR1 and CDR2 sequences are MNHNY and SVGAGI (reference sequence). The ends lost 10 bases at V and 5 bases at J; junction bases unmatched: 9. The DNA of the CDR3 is TGTGCCACCCTCCCTACAGGGGGTGAGACCCAGTACTTC. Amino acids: CATLPTGGETQYF.

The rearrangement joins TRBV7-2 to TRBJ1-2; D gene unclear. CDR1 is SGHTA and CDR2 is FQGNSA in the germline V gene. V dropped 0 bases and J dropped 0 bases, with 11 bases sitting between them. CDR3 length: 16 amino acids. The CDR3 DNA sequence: TGTGCCAGCAGCTTAGCGGTGACACGAGCTAACTATGGCTACACCTTC. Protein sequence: CASSLAVTRANYGYTF.

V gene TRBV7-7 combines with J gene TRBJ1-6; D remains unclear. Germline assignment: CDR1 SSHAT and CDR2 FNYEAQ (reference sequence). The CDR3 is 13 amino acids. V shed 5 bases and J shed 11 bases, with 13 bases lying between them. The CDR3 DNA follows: TGTGCCAGCAGCATGACCCTAACGGCACCCCTCCACTTT. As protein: CASSMTLTAPLHF.

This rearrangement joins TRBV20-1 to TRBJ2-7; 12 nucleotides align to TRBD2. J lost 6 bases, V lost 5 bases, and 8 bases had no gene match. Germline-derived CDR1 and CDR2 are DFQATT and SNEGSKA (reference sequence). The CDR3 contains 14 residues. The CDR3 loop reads CSAGRLAGAGEQYF. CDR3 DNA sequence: TGCAGTGCTGGGCGACTAGCGGGAGCCGGCGAGCAGTACTTC.

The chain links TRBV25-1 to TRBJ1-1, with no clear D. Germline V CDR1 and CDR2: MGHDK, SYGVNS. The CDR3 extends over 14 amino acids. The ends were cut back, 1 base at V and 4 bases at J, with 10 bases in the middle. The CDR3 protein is CASSEWDKTTEAFF. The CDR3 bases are TGTGCCAGCAGTGAATGGGATAAGACCACTGAAGCTTTCTTT.

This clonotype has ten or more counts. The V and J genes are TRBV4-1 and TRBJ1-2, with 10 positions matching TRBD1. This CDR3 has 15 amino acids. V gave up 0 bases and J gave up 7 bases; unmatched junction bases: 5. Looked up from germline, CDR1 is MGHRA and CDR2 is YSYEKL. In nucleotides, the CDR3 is TGCGCCAGCAGCCAAGAAGACAGGGGGCTAAGTGGCTACACCTTC. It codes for CASSQEDRGLSGYTF.

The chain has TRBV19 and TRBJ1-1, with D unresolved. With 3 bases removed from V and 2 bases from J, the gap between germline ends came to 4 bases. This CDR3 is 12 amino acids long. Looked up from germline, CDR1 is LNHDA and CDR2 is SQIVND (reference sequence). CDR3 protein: CASSIGNTEAFF. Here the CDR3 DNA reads TGTGCCAGTAGTATCGGAAACACTGAAGCTTTCTTT.

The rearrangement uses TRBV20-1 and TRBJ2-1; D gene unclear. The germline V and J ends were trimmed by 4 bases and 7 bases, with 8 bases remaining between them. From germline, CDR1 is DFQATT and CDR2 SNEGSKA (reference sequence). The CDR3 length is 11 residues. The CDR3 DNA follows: TGCAGTGCTAAGAACGCGAATGAGCAGTTCTTC. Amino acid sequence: CSAKNANEQFF.

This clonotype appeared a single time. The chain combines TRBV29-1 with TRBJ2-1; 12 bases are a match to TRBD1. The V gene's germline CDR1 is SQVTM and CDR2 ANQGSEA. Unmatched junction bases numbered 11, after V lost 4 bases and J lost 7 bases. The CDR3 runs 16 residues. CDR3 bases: TGCAGCGTTGTTTTCGGCCGGGACAGGGGGCAGAATGAGCAGTTCTTC. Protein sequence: CSVVFGRDRGQNEQFF.

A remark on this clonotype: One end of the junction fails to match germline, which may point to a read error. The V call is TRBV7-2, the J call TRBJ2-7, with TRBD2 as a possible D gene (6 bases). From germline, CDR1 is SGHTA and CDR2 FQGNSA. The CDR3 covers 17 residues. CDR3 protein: CASSYHPRDWSSFEQYF. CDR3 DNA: TGTGCCAGCAGCTACCACCCCCGGGACTGGTCCTCCTTCGAGCAGTACTTC.